This is a list of T cell receptor beta chains from one sample in a study of STAT3 mutations in large granular lymphocyte leukemia. Only in-frame clones appear in the TCRdb table, and some are missing; sequencing was by immunoSEQ multiplex PCR. The sample lists tens of thousands of clones; around 86% were seen once. Sequencing was performed on peripheral blood mononuclear cells. These receptors came from a man aged 60 to 75 with T-cell large granular lymphocyte leukemia. Some clones in this sample may be carry-over from other donors' samples. The CDR3 runs from the conserved cysteine through the conserved F or W. D genes are given only for firm matches. Clone sizes are given selectively: once, few, many, or a class where the clone is expanded.

d_call j_call v_call clone_size cdr3_nt cdr3_aa
- TRBJ2-3 TRBV14 once TGTGCCAGCAGCCAAGATCGGGCGGGCAGGGGTACGCAGTATTTT CASSQDRAGRGTQYF
TRBD1 TRBJ1-6 TRBV5-1 - TGCGCCAGCAGCTCAGGAATACAGGGGATAACCCTCCACTTT CASSSGIQGITLHF
- TRBJ2-5 TRBV30 - TGTGCCTGGGTGGGGGCACCCAACCAAGAGACCCAGTACTTC CAWVGAPNQETQYF
- TRBJ1-1 TRBV4-1 - TGCGCCAGCAGCGCCGGAGGACTCCGGGGCACTGAAGCTTTCTTT CASSAGGLRGTEAFF
TRBD1 TRBJ1-2 TRBV4-3 - TGCGCCAGCAGCCAAGATACGGGGGACAGGGGTGGCTACACCTTC CASSQDTGDRGGYTF
TRBD1 TRBJ1-1 TRBV5-1 - TGCGCCAGCAGCTTGGTTGCGGGGACAGGGGGCACTGAAGCTTTCTTT CASSLVAGTGGTEAFF
- TRBJ1-1 TRBV28 - TGTGCCAGCACCAAGTTTGGTGATACTGAAGCTTTCTTT CASTKFGDTEAFF
- TRBJ2-5 TRBV18 - TGTGCCAGCTCACCAGTGGGTGAGACCCAGTACTTC CASSPVGETQYF
- TRBJ2-1 TRBV5-1 - TGCGCCAGCAGCTTGGTTTCCTCGTCCAATGAGCAGTTCTTC CASSLVSSSNEQFF
TRBD1 TRBJ1-1 TRBV11-2 - TGTGCCAGCAGTCAACAGGGGGGGATGAACACTGAAGCTTTCTTT CASSQQGGMNTEAFF
TRBD1 TRBJ2-3 TRBV4-3 - TGCGCCAGCAGCCAAGTCGGGACAGGGAAGGAAGCAGATACGCAGTATTTT CASSQVGTGKEADTQYF
- TRBJ1-6 TRBV28 - TGTGCCAGCAGCCCCGGTGGTAAGAGGGGAAATTCACCCCTCCACTTT CASSPGGKRGNSPLHF
- TRBJ2-1 TRBV15 few TGTGCCACCAGCAGAGAATCCCGGGGGCAGTTCTTC CATSRESRGQFF
- TRBJ1-2 TRBV28 - TGTGCCAGCAGTTTATTTGCAGAGACCTATGGCTACACCTTC CASSLFAETYGYTF